This TCR beta chain was recorded in a study of T cells in Graves' hyperthyroidism and ophthalmopathy (dated by TCRdb to the late 2010s). Regarding the research as a whole: Peripheral blood samples were taken at the time of initial diagnosis, prior to any treatment. To identify distinguishing TCR V-J signatures, a discovery cohort of about 95 patients was used, comprising 40 to 45 with Graves' ophthalmopathy and 57 with stable Graves' hyperthyroidism. Prospective prediction of ophthalmopathy was tested in an independent validation cohort consisting of 18 hyperthyroidism patients and around 17 patients who later progressed to ophthalmopathy. The roughly 91 discovery patients were randomly divided into training and test sets at a 7:3 ratio. Thyroid tissue and blood T-cell repertoires from about 6 Graves' hyperthyroidism patients were also compared in the study. Following sampling, methimazole starting at 30 mg daily was given to hyperthyroidism patients, and high-dose intravenous methylprednisolone was given to ophthalmopathy patients. The paper describes TCR Vbeta CDR3 sequencing of 130 to 150 peripheral blood samples, made up of approximately 40 ophthalmopathy patients, some 80 hyperthyroidism patients and 17 progressor patients. Findings and caveats that apply to the study as a whole: In validation, the model predicted progression to ophthalmopathy with about 71% sensitivity and 72% to 75% specificity, a median of around six months before onset. Most expanded thyroid clonotypes (frequency above 0.001) were also found in blood, which suggests that blood repertoires may mirror thyroid immune responses. In cross-validation, a model built on a 13 V-J signature told ophthalmopathy apart from stable hyperthyroidism with 85% to 90% sensitivity and around 81% specificity, and in testing the same model reached 80%/75%. Sample size was not statistically predetermined, and investigators were not blinded to group allocation.

A patient counted as having stable Graves' hyperthyroidism if no progression to ophthalmopathy occurred over 18 months of follow-up. The hyperthyroidism patients were between 18 and 65 years old and newly diagnosed, with a disease duration of less than 2 months. Patients with uncontrolled infections, other autoimmune diseases, pregnancy or lactation were excluded. Diagnoses relied on clinical symptoms, serum thyroxine and TRAb, thyroid ultrasound and orbital computed tomography. Ficoll-Paque density gradient centrifugation was used to isolate PBMCs from approximately 10 ml of fresh peripheral blood. Trizol reagent was used to extract total RNA, and RNA quality was then checked on an Agilent 2100 Bioanalyzer. Counted from cysteine to phenylalanine, this CDR3 has 15 amino acids. This entry keeps only the CDR3 DNA: 45 bases, framed from base 1. Based on the germline V gene, the CDR1 and CDR2 sequences are WSHSY and SAAADI. V lost 5 bases and J lost 7 bases, and the count of bases not matched to a germline gene is 12.

The TCR beta CDR3 regions were amplified from RNA transcripts. For the first round of RT-PCR on the TCR CDR3, the HTBI primer set was used together with the Qiagen OneStep RT-PCR kit. Libraries were constructed in a second round of multiplex PCR, after which size selection and purification were performed. Paired-end sequencing of the libraries was performed with 100 bp reads on an Illumina HiSeq2000. On the authors' methods: SOAPnuke was used to process the raw data, removing reads that contained adapters or uncalled bases, had a mean Phred below 15, or lacked an exact match to the constant primer or identifier. COPE v1.2.5 was used to merge high-quality paired reads, and clonotypes were defined as unique nucleotide sequences. MiTCR v1.1 was used to align clonotypes to the IMGT TRBV, TRBD and TRBJ reference segments. Only V-J combinations with frequency above 0.0001, covering about 99% of repertoires, were analysed. The TCS score was defined as the ratio of F50 (clonal expansion) to E x V (chaos), calculated using BLOSUM62-based TCRdist between CDR3 peptides within each V-J. Welch's t-statistics and random forest reduced roughly 500 V-J features to 13, which were used in a naive Bayes classifier (R e1071). TCRdb reworked the public reads: Q25 trimming with fastp, MiXCR clone assembly, productive beta chains retained. Rows with one shared CDR3 protein collapse into an entry with the most common genes and DNA. TCRdb's processing, not the authors', yielded these V and J calls. This sample has 400,000 to 500,000 distinct CDR3 sequences in its table, and around an eighth of those were observed once. Roughly 17% of the sample goes to the ten largest clones.

This clonotype was counted only a few times. The antigen it recognizes is unknown. No qualities accompany the bases; no much larger clone lies one base away. The source of this sequence is a woman between 18 and 29 years old with Graves' hyperthyroidism. The chain is made from TRBV10-2 and TRBJ2-7; TRBD2 agrees with 9 junctional bases. Sequencing used blood. For the CDR3, the sequence is CASSNLASGMGEQYF. The bases are TGCGCCAGCAGTAATCTGGCTAGCGGGATGGGAGAGCAGTACTTC.